This record concerns one T cell receptor (beta chain) sequence. The target antigen is unknown. Donors were patients with active juvenile idiopathic arthritis. The data were taken from a study of circulating and synovial CD4+ cells in juvenile arthritis. The method was immunoSEQ multiplex PCR; TCRdb's version includes in-frame clones alone and lacks a portion of them. The data contain around 17,000 clones, around 91% of them seen just once; the ten biggest clones take up 0.6% to 0.75%. The CDR3 spans 15 residues. The ends lost 4 bases at V and 8 bases at J; junction bases unmatched: 12. Germline CDR1 reads MNHEY; CDR2 reads SVGAGI. Study findings and constraints: Shared-clonotype fractions with synovium likely underestimate full repertoire overlap. Compared with bulk blood, circulating pathogenic-like lymphocytes shared substantially more CDR3 sequences with synovial T cells. Bulk blood CD4 repertoires were more diverse than these.

Sequencing was performed on CD4+ T cells from blood. The gene calls are TRBV6-5 and TRBJ1-2, with 8 nucleotides matching TRBD1. The origin of this receptor is a human donor with juvenile idiopathic arthritis. This CDR3 reads CASSLQGQAARGYTF. The CDR3 DNA is TGTGCCAGCAGTTTGCAGGGACAGGCCGCTCGAGGCTACACCTTC.